This TCR beta chain was identified during a study of identical twins (dated by TCRdb to the mid-2010s). Looking at the study overall: To test whether fetal clonotypes persist, this study deep-sequenced TCR alpha and beta repertoires from monozygotic twins, from unrelated adults of various ages, and from cord blood. To rule out contamination, the twin experiments were replicated at different times with different library preparation protocols.

Overall results and qualifications from the work: Compared with coincidental sharing between unrelated individuals, out-of-frame TCR alpha sequences shared between twins had an excess of sequences with low generation probability. Excess twin sharing in beta out-of-frame sequences was weaker because fewer shared sequences lowered the signal-to-noise ratio. In monozygotic twins, out-of-frame TCR alpha sharing was systematically underestimated by recombination models, although the models agreed with sharing between unrelated individuals. Invariant T cells such as MAIT and iNKT could partly confound zero-insertion analyses, although diverse VJ usage argued against such confounding for most clonotypes. Abundant cord blood beta clonotypes carried fewer insertions; young adult naive repertoires showed a weaker similar trend, while memory repertoires showed none. Conclusions relied on cross-sectional statistical analysis, since the same donors could not be followed over many years.

Receptor amplification or capture employed 5' RACE. The sequencer listed for this sample is Illumina HiSeq 2000. A universal primer binding site was introduced by template switching, and a unique molecular identifier was present in the final cDNA, enabling accurate counting of TCR cDNA molecules. Specific primers in the conserved constant-segment region were used to synthesize first-strand cDNA for TCR alpha and beta chains. To control for contamination, every cDNA library carried two barcodes: a SMART-Mk sample barcode plus Illumina barcodes. TruSeq adapter sequences and Illumina sample barcodes were added in two successive PCR steps. Sequencing of the TCR alpha and beta cDNA libraries was done on the Illumina HiSeq platform using custom primers. The published analysis was carried out like this. Raw reads were processed with MiGEC to extract unique molecular identifiers, and MiXCR was used to determine CDR3 positions. For each individual, recombination models were inferred using an EM algorithm with the repgenHMM and IGoR tools. The analysis of shared clonotypes was done with the tcR package in R, with sharing normalized by the product of cloneset sizes. To study raw recombination without the effects of thymic and clonal selection, out-of-frame nonproductive sequences were analyzed. TCRdb's own reprocessing of the public reads used fastp at Q25 and MiXCR and kept productive beta chains. Rows are unified per CDR3 protein, each entry keeping the most common DNA and genes. The V and J calls reflect TCRdb's pipeline rather than the authors' work. The sample table holds some 320,000 distinct CDR3 sequences, of which over 9% were seen once. The top ten clonotypes cover more than 6% of the sample.

Every donor in the study was a healthy Caucasian. The twin cohort consisted of three pairs of female monozygotic twins, all aged 18 to 29 years. Positive isolation kits from Invitrogen were used to isolate the CD4+ and CD8+ T cell populations. This clonotype was observed many times. What this receptor recognizes is not known. It has no much larger one-base neighbor in the sample; base qualities were not kept. For CDR1 and CDR2, the germline V gene (reference sequence) lists DFQATT and SNEGSKA. Inclusive of the bounding cysteine and phenylalanine, the CDR3 is 14 residues long. Here the CDR3 DNA is all that survives: 42 bases in frame from base 1. V is trimmed back by 6 bases and J by 6 bases, and the junction contains 10 bases that no gene match accounts for. The sample also formed part of further work on yellow fever vaccine responses in identical twins. The second paper states: The T cell response to vaccination in identical twins was reported by the authors to appear partly convergent and partly personalized. In identical twins, the study followed T cell clones that responded to the vaccine with precision.

The receptor's source is a woman younger than 30 in good health. Sequenced sample: CD8+ T cells sorted from blood. The chain joins TRBV20-1 to TRBJ2-1, with 8 bases in between that match TRBD1. The DNA reads as follows: TGCAGTGCGGACCGGGACAGGTGGGGCAATGAGCAGTTCTTC. It translates as CSADRDRWGNEQFF.